The TCR beta chain described here comes from a study of cytomegalovirus exposure and HLA in healthy donors. About the research overall: From about 200 million T cells, an earlier analysis saw roughly 110 million unique TCR beta sequences.

As regards this clone: Its antigen is not identified.

With 5 bases clipped from V and 1 base from J, the junction kept 3 bases outside the gene matches. This CDR3 is built from 14 residues. Germline assignment: CDR1 LNHDA and CDR2 SQIVND (reference sequence). Study findings and constraints: As immune exposure information, only CMV serostatus was available.

PCR amplification relied on 60 Vbeta primers (plus 13 Jbeta primers). Data came from immunoSEQ multiplex PCR; TCRdb stores just in-frame clones and leaves some out. This table has more than 85,000 clones, roughly three quarters appearing once. The source of this sequence is a male donor in good health and CMV-seropositive. The chain has TRBV19 and TRBJ2-7, with TRBD1 matching over 9 bases. Sequencing was done on a sample of PBMCs. CDR3 DNA sequence: TGTGCCAGTAGTGCGACAGGGGGGTCCTACGAGCAGTACTTC. Translating it yields CASSATGGSYEQYF.